The source of this T cell receptor beta chain is a study of T cells in Graves' hyperthyroidism and ophthalmopathy. Amplification of TCR beta CDR3 regions used RNA as the template. HTBI primers were employed in a first-round RT-PCR of the TCR CDR3. TCRdb re-called the multiplex PCR reads through MiXCR, storing one row per CDR3 protein. The table lists nearly 600,000 distinct CDR3 sequences, around 14% of them singletons. The germline V and J ends were trimmed by 1 base and 6 bases, with 10 bases remaining between them. Germline CDR1 reads MGHRA; CDR2 reads YSYEKL. This CDR3 comprises 15 residues. This sequence originates from a woman aged 25 to 39 with Graves' hyperthyroidism that later progressed to Graves' ophthalmopathy. Sequences were obtained from blood. The rearrangement links TRBV4-1 to TRBJ1-6, with unresolved D. DNA of the CDR3: TGCGCCAGCAGCCAAGGTAAAGGACTTAATTCACCCCTCCACTTT. This encodes CASSQGKGLNSPLHF.